Detailed here is one T cell receptor (beta chain). This clonotype showed up many times. The clone's antigen remains unknown. Base qualities are missing; no much larger clone stands one base away. CDR1 and CDR2 are read off the germline V gene as SGHTA and FQGNSA. V ends up 2 bases short and J 0 bases short, with an unmatched junction base count of 10. The CDR3 has 18 amino acids, counting the end cysteine and phenylalanine. This entry keeps only the CDR3 DNA: 54 bases, framed from base 1. This record comes from a study of T cells in Graves' hyperthyroidism and ophthalmopathy (dated by TCRdb to between 2017 and 2020). With regard to the full study: Peripheral blood samples were taken at initial diagnosis, before any treatment was given. TCR V-J signatures able to tell the groups apart were searched for in a discovery cohort of some 100 patients, of whom over 40 had Graves' ophthalmopathy and 55 to 65 had stable Graves' hyperthyroidism. The paper reports TCR Vbeta CDR3 sequencing of approximately 140 peripheral blood samples: under 45 ophthalmopathy, fewer than 80 hyperthyroidism and approximately 17 progressor patients. Thyroid tissue and blood T-cell repertoires from about six Graves' hyperthyroidism patients were also compared in the study. After blood sampling, hyperthyroidism patients were treated with methimazole at a starting dose of 30 mg daily, and ophthalmopathy patients were treated with high-dose intravenous methylprednisolone. The 85 to 100 discovery patients were randomly split 7:3 into training and test sets. Whether ophthalmopathy could be predicted prospectively was tested in an independent validation cohort made up of under 20 hyperthyroidism patients plus 17 patients who later progressed to ophthalmopathy. What the authors observed across the whole study: No statistical method was used to set the sample size in advance, and investigators knew the group allocation. In validation, progression to ophthalmopathy was predicted by the model with 55% to 71% sensitivity and just over 72% specificity, a median of about 6 months before onset. Most expanded thyroid clonotypes (frequency above 0.001) were also detected in blood, suggesting blood repertoires may reflect thyroid immune responses. A model built on a 13 V-J signature distinguished ophthalmopathy from stable hyperthyroidism, reaching over 85% sensitivity and about 81% specificity in cross-validation and 80%/75% in testing.

Graves' hyperthyroidism was defined as stable when no progression to ophthalmopathy occurred over 18 months of follow-up. Hyperthyroidism patients were newly diagnosed, had a disease duration of under 2 months, and were aged 18 to 65 years. The study excluded patients with uncontrolled infections, other autoimmune diseases, pregnancy or lactation. Diagnoses were based on clinical symptoms, serum thyroxine and TRAb, thyroid ultrasound and orbital computed tomography. Ficoll-Paque density gradient centrifugation was used to isolate PBMCs from about 9.4 ml of fresh peripheral blood. Total RNA was extracted with Trizol reagent, and quality was checked on an Agilent 2100 Bioanalyzer. The TCR beta CDR3 regions were amplified from the RNA transcripts. For the first round of RT-PCR on the TCR CDR3, the HTBI primer set was used together with the Qiagen OneStep RT-PCR kit. Libraries were constructed in a second round of multiplex PCR, after which size selection and purification were carried out. Sequencing of the libraries was done on an Illumina HiSeq2000 using paired-end 100 bp reads. The original methods were these. SOAPnuke was used to process the raw data, with reads discarded if the reads contained adapters or uncalled bases, had a mean Phred below 15, or lacked an exact constant-primer or identifier match. COPE v1.2.5 was used to merge the high-quality paired reads, and each unique nucleotide sequence was defined as a clonotype. MiTCR v1.1 was used to align the clonotypes against IMGT TRBV, TRBD and TRBJ reference segments. Analysis was restricted to V-J combinations with a frequency above 0.0001, which covered about 99% of repertoires. The TCS score was defined as the ratio of F50 (clonal expansion) to E x V (chaos), calculated using BLOSUM62-based TCRdist between CDR3 peptides within each V-J. Welch's t-statistics and random forest reduced some 510 V-J features to 13, which were used in a naive Bayes classifier (R e1071). TCRdb's own reprocessing of the public reads used fastp at Q25 and MiXCR and kept productive beta chains. Identical CDR3 proteins give one entry, which carries the most common genes and DNA. TCRdb's processing, not the authors', yielded these V and J calls. For this sample there are around 420,000 distinct CDR3 sequences; about a sixth appear just once. Jointly, the top ten make up 12% to 15% of the sample.

Source material: blood. The rearranged chain carries TRBV7-2 and TRBJ2-3, and TRBD2 aligns with 8 junction nucleotides. The clonotype comes from a woman under 30 with Graves' hyperthyroidism. This receptor has the CDR3 CASSLRTLSGGSTDTQYF. The DNA is as follows: TGTGCCAGCAGCTTACGGACCTTAAGCGGGGGTAGCACAGATACGCAGTATTTT.